These 3 T cell receptor beta chains were all obtained from the same sample, sequenced in a study of Graves' ophthalmopathy and Graves' hyperthyroidism. The authors amplified TCR beta CDR3 regions from RNA transcripts. An initial RT-PCR round employing HTBI primers preceded a second-round multiplex PCR. MiXCR, run by TCRdb on the multiplex PCR reads, gives a single entry per CDR3 protein. The sample has a few hundred thousand distinct CDR3 sequences, around a fifth seen once. Sequenced: peripheral blood. These TCRs come from a woman in her 50s with Graves' ophthalmopathy.

This clonotype occurred many times. A read error may produce the germline difference seen at one junction end. The chain recombines TRBV20-1 with TRBJ2-5; 7 nucleotides align to TRBD1. Germline V gene data show CDR1 as DFQATT and CDR2 as SNEGSKA (reference sequence). This CDR3 is built from 13 residues. DNA for the CDR3: TGCGGTGCTAGAACAGGGGAGAGGGAGACCCAGTACTTC. As protein: CGARTGERETQYF.

The chain recombines TRBV7-2 with TRBJ2-5, with 8 bases fitting TRBD2. The CDR3 is 15 residues long. The germline V gene has CDR1 SGHTA and CDR2 FQGNSA. Trimming removed 1 base from V and 3 bases from J; junction bases left unmatched: 4. DNA for the CDR3: TGTGCCAGCAGCTTAGTGCCAGCGGGAGAAGAGACCCAGTACTTC. It yields the protein CASSLVPAGEETQYF.

This clonotype was detected ten times or more. The chain combines TRBV13 with TRBJ2-7, with 8 positions matching TRBD1. The CDR3 totals 15 residues. From germline, CDR1 is PRHDT and CDR2 FYEKMQ (reference sequence). The junction had 3 bases not matched to a gene; V was cut back by 1 base and J by 1 base. The CDR3 region is CASSLAGQGSYEQYF. The CDR3, as DNA: TGTGCCAGCAGCTTAGCCGGACAGGGTTCCTACGAGCAGTACTTC.